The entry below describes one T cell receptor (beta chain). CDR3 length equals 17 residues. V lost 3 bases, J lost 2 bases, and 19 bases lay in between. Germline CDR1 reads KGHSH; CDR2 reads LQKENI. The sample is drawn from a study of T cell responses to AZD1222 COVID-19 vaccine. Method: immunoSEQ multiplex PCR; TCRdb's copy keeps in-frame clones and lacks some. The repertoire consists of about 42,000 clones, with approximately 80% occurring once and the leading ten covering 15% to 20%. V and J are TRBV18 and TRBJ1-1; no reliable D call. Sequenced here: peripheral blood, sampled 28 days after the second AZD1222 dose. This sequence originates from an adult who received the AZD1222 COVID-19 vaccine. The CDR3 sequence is CASSPLVFVNDNTEAFF. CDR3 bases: TGTGCCAGCTCACCCCTTGTTTTCGTAAATGATAACACTGAAGCTTTCTTT.